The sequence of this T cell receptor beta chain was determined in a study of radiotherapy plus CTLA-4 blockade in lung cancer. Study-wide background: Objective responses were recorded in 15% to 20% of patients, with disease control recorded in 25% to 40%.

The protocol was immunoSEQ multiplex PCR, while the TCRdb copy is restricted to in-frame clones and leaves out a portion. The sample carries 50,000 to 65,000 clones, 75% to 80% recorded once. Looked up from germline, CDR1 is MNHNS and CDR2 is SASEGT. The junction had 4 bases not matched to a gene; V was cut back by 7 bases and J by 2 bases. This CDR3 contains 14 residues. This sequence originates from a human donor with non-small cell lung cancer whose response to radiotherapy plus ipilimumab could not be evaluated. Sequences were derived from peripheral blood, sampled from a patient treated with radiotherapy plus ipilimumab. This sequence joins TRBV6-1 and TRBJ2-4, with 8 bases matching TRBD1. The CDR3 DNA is TGTGCCAGCACCGGACAGGGTCCCAAAAACATTCAGTACTTC. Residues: CASTGQGPKNIQYF.